A selection of T cell receptor beta chains follows, all from one sample in a study of blood T cell repertoires in COVID-19. TCRdb's copy holds only in-frame clones and misses some; the assay was immunoSEQ multiplex PCR. Of 250,000 to 300,000 clones listed, 85% to 90% are singletons. Sequences were obtained from peripheral blood. The receptor source for this set is a young woman with COVID-19, enrolled during active disease. The CDR3 runs from the conserved cysteine through the conserved F or W. The D gene is left open where the match is weak. Expanded clones get a size class; other rows say once, few or many, or leave the size out.

TRBV24-1	TRBJ1-2	NA	TRBD1	TGTGCCACCAGTGATTCTGACAGGGAGGACTATGGCTACACCTTC	CATSDSDREDYGYTF
TRBV5-1	TRBJ1-4	NA	TRBD1	TGCGCCAGCAGCTCCTCCGGTGGGACAGGACCCGAAAAACTGTTTTTT	CASSSSGGTGPEKLFF
TRBV6-5	TRBJ1-2	NA	NA	TGTGCCAGCAGTACAAACAGGGTTGGCTACACCTTC	CASSTNRVGYTF
TRBV5-4	TRBJ2-7	NA	NA	TGTGCCAGCAGCCCCTCCCAGGGATACTACGAGCAGTACTTC	CASSPSQGYYEQYF
TRBV10-2	TRBJ1-1	once	NA	TGCGCCAGCAGTGTCAGGGAGGGGAACACTGAAGCTTTCTTT	CASSVREGNTEAFF
TRBV24-1	TRBJ2-6	NA	NA	TGTGCCACCAGTGACCCGGGACTCGCCTCTGGGGCCAACGTCCTGACTTTC	CATSDPGLASGANVLTF
TRBV29-1	TRBJ2-1	NA	TRBD2	TGCAGCGGGACTAGCGGGGGGGCTGGTGAGCAGTTCTTC	CSGTSGGAGEQFF
TRBV24-1	TRBJ2-7	once	TRBD2	TGTGCCACCAGTGATTTTTTGGGGGGGGAGCAGTACTTC	CATSDFLGGEQYF
TRBV7-9	TRBJ2-6	NA	NA	TGTGCCAGCAGCACGCCGGGAGTCTCTGGGGCCAACGTCCTGACTTTC	CASSTPGVSGANVLTF
TRBV19	TRBJ1-3	once	NA	TGTGCCAGTGGAACTCAGGGACTTGGAAACACCATATATTTT	CASGTQGLGNTIYF
TRBV11-2	TRBJ2-1	few	NA	TGTGCCAGCAGCGACCCTATTAGACAGAGTATAACGGGCAATGAGCAGTTCTTC	CASSDPIRQSITGNEQFF
TRBV13	TRBJ1-2	NA	NA	TGTGCCAGCAGCGCTGGTGAAATGGCTGGCTACACCTTC	CASSAGEMAGYTF
TRBV9	TRBJ2-7	NA	TRBD2	TGTGCCAGCAGCGGGACCGGGGGGTTGATGAACGAGCAGTACTTC	CASSGTGGLMNEQYF
TRBV7-2	TRBJ2-1	NA	NA	TGTGCCAGCAGCTTAGGGCTAGCCCCCTACAATGAGCAGTTCTTC	CASSLGLAPYNEQFF
TRBV5-1	TRBJ1-5	NA	NA	TGCGCCAGCAGCTTGGCATGGGGGCAGGGGCAGCCCCAGCATTTT	CASSLAWGQGQPQHF
TRBV28	TRBJ1-3	NA	NA	TGTGCCAGCGACAGTTCTGGAAACACCATATATTTT	CASDSSGNTIYF
TRBV18	TRBJ1-2	NA	NA	TGTGCCAGCTCACCTAGCCATACTAACTATGGCTACACCTTC	CASSPSHTNYGYTF
TRBV13	TRBJ2-3	NA	TRBD2	TGTGCCAGCAGCTTTCGCGGGGGGCCTACAGATACGCAGTATTTT	CASSFRGGPTDTQYF
TRBV4-1	TRBJ2-7	NA	TRBD1	TGCGCCAGCAGCCAAGTACAGGGGGGTTCCTACGAGCAGTACTTC	CASSQVQGGSYEQYF
TRBV3-1/TRBV3-2	TRBJ1-1	NA	TRBD1	TGTGCCAGCAGCCCCCCCACAGGGGGAGCTGAAGCTTTCTTT	CASSPPTGGAEAFF
TRBV5-1	TRBJ1-3	NA	NA	TGCGCCAGCAGCCCCCGGGACTATGGAAACACCATATATTTT	CASSPRDYGNTIYF
TRBV3-1/TRBV3-2	TRBJ2-7	NA	TRBD2	TGTGCCAGCAGCCAAGCTAGCGGGGGGGCCTACGAGCAGTACTTC	CASSQASGGAYEQYF
TRBV10-1	TRBJ2-7	NA	NA	TGCGCCAGCAGTGATACGGGGGGCCTAGACGAGCAGTACTTC	CASSDTGGLDEQYF
TRBV3-1/TRBV3-2	TRBJ2-7	NA	NA	TGTGCCAGCAGCCAAGGGACACTCTCCTACGAGCAGTACTTC	CASSQGTLSYEQYF
TRBV5-6	TRBJ2-1	NA	NA	TGTGCCAGCAGCTCTCGACTGGGTGAGCAGTTCTTC	CASSSRLGEQFF
TRBV6-5	TRBJ2-5	NA	NA	TGTGCCAGCAGACTACAGGGCGCGGGTCTCGGGACCCAGTACTTC	CASRLQGAGLGTQYF
TRBV2	TRBJ1-1	NA	NA	TGTGCCAGCAGCAGGACAGTTGTGGACACTGAAGCTTTCTTT	CASSRTVVDTEAFF
TRBV5-4	TRBJ2-7	NA	TRBD1	TGTGCCAGCAGCATATGGGACAGATCTTACGAGCAGTACTTC	CASSIWDRSYEQYF
TRBV6-1	TRBJ2-7	NA	TRBD2	TGTGCCAGCAGTGCCCAATGGGGAGGGCCGTTGGAATCCTACGAGCAGTACTTC	CASSAQWGGPLESYEQYF
TRBV28	TRBJ1-5	NA	TRBD1	TGTGCCAGCAGTCCTCGACAGGGCTGGCAGCCCCAGCATTTT	CASSPRQGWQPQHF
TRBV20-1	TRBJ1-2	NA	NA	TGCAGTGCTAGTGCGGGAATCGTACTTGGCTACACCTTC	CSASAGIVLGYTF
TRBV12-3/TRBV12-4	TRBJ2-3	many	NA	TGTGCCAGCAGGCCCCGGGGCACAGATACGCAGTATTTT	CASRPRGTDTQYF
TRBV19	TRBJ2-2	NA	TRBD2	TGTGCCAGTAGCATAAGGGGCTCGCGGGGGACCGGGGAGCTGTTTTTT	CASSIRGSRGTGELFF
TRBV7-9	TRBJ1-2	NA	NA	TGTGCCAGCAGCCTTACATCCGACAGCTATGGCTACACCTTC	CASSLTSDSYGYTF
TRBV11-2	TRBJ2-5	NA	NA	TGTGCCAGCAGCTCAACTGGACTGCAAGAGACCCAGTACTTC	CASSSTGLQETQYF
TRBV5-1	TRBJ2-6	NA	NA	TGCGCCAGCAGCTTGGGGGGAGCTGGGGCCAACGTCCTGACTTTC	CASSLGGAGANVLTF
TRBV7-6	TRBJ1-1	NA	TRBD1	TGTGCCAGCAGCTTATTTGAAGGACAGGGGGCGGGGAACACTGAAGCTTTCTTT	CASSLFEGQGAGNTEAFF